This T cell receptor beta chain was observed in a study of beta chain features in type 1 diabetes. Study-wide findings and caveats: Researchers caution that PCR might favor shorter templates, equally among patients and controls.

This clone was seen a few times. Its antigen is currently unknown. Reverse transcribing all isolated RNA meant expressed TCRB transcripts were sequenced. Using immunoSEQ multiplex PCR, the repertoire was profiled, and TCRdb retains in-frame clones only, with some absent. The sample consists of about 620,000 clones, about a sixth of them appearing once. The single heparinised draw taken from each donor contained about 100 mL of blood on average. The sequencing sample was made of naive CD4+ T cells from blood. This sequence originates from a man aged 18 to 30 in good health.

The CDR3: CASSVTLNTEAFF. CDR3 in DNA: TGTGCCAGCAGTGTGACGTTGAACACTGAAGCTTTCTTT. The genes are TRBV2 and TRBJ1-1; D gene ambiguous. This CDR3 spans 13 amino acids. Trimming took off 4 bases at V and 0 bases at J, with 6 bases between the two ends. Germline assignment: CDR1 SNHLY and CDR2 FYNNEI.